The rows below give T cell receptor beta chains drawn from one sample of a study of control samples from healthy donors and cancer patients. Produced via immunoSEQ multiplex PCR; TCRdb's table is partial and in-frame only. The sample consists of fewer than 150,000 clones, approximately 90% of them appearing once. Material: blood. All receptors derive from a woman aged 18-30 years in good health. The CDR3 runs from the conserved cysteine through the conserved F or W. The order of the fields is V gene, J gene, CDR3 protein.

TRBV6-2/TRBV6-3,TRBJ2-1,CASSLLAGAPYNEQFF
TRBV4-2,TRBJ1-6,CASSQAQTSLPSLHF
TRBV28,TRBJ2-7,CASSSFLAGGYF
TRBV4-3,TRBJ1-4,CASSQRSVTQVNEKLFF
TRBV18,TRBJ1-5,CASSPGGRNQPQHF
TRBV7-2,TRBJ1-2,CASSTTGNYGYTF
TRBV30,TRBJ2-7,CAWSYPQGSYEQYF
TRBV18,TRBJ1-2,CASRTGTNYGYTF
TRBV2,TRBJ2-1,CASSEGGSSYNEQFF
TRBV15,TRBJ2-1,CATSAGFNEQFF
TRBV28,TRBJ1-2,CASSGGQAHGYTF
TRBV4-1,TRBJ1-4,CASSQSTGNYREKLFF
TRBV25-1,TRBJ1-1,CASSEGGRNTEAFF
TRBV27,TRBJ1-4,CASSLYWGPNEKLFF
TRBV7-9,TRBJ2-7,CASSLSRSNEQYF
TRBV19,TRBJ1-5,CATRGWDTVNQPQHF
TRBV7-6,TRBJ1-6,CASSLLEKGYNSPLHF
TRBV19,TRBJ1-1,CATRQGLMNTEAFF
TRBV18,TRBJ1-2,CASSPPQTEASNYGYTF
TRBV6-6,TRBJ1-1,CASSPLPGSHIMNTEAFF
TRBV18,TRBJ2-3,CASSPGQAQDTQYF
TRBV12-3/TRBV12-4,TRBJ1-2,CASSQTGNGYTF